Given below is one T cell receptor (beta chain) in context. CDR3 size: 15 residues. V gave up 5 bases and J gave up 0 bases, with 11 bases separating them. Germline lookup yields CDR1 MNHEY and CDR2 SVGAGI. This record comes from a study of blood T cell repertoires in COVID-19. The wider study: The United States, Italy and Spain were the sources of the acute and convalescent COVID-19 samples.

Source study methods: The assay estimated nucleated cells by amplifying reference gene primers. TCRdb's table, derived via immunoSEQ multiplex PCR, lists solely in-frame clones and lacks some. V and J calls and clone size are those listed in that table; D and trimming were worked out from the DNA. This table has approximately 63,000 clones, roughly 90% appearing once. Sequencing input: peripheral blood. The rearrangement links TRBV6-5 to TRBJ1-5, with D perhaps TRBD1 (6 bases). The clonotype originates from a man at least 80 years old in a cohort sampled during active COVID-19. In DNA, the CDR3 is TGTGCCAGCAGTCCAGGGGCGCCTAGCAATCAGCCCCAGCATTTT. Translation gives CASSPGAPSNQPQHF.